Listed here are 9 T cell receptor beta chains from one sample, sequenced in a study of cytomegalovirus exposure and HLA in healthy donors. 13 Jbeta primers and 60 Vbeta primers were used for the PCR. Sequencing used immunoSEQ multiplex PCR; TCRdb keeps in-frame clones, though not all of them. The sample records some 270,000 clones, around 80% being singletons. Sequences were obtained from PBMCs. Receptors were obtained from a girl aged 2 to 10 in good health and CMV-seronegative.

The genes are TRBV6-1 and TRBJ2-2; perhaps TRBD2 as D (5 bases). V was pared by 7 bases and J by 7 bases, with 16 bases between. This CDR3 comprises 14 residues. In germline, CDR1 is MNHNS, CDR2 SASEGT. CDR3 nucleotides: TGTGCCAGCACTACCCGGGGAGAGGGCGGGGAGCTGTTTTTT. Translated, it gives CASTTRGEGGELFF.

The chain has TRBV28 and TRBJ2-4, with 10 bases identical to TRBD1. The CDR3 totals 14 residues. Germline V gene sequence: CDR1 MDHEN, CDR2 SYDVKM. J gave up 6 bases and V 7 bases, and 6 bases lay outside the gene matches. CDR3 loop: CASTLDRGVNIQYF. The CDR3 DNA reads as TGTGCCAGCACCCTGGACAGGGGGGTAAACATTCAGTACTTC.

A single count supports this clone. J is TRBJ1-2 and V is TRBV10-3; 7 positions match TRBD1. The J segment lost 8 bases and the V segment lost 4 bases, leaving 13 bases of the junction unmatched. The CDR3 runs to 15 residues. The germline V gene encodes CDR1 ENHRY and CDR2 SYGVKD. This CDR3 is CAISGERRGPQGYTF. The CDR3 DNA follows: TGTGCCATCAGTGGAGAAAGGAGGGGGCCTCAGGGCTACACCTTC.

The rearrangement uses TRBV28 and TRBJ2-1; 11 bases agree with TRBD2. The germline gives CDR1 MDHEN, CDR2 SYDVKM. This CDR3 spans 15 amino acids. V gave up 10 bases and J gave up 3 bases; unmatched junction bases: 8. CDR3 DNA sequence: TGTGCCACCCTCGTAGCGGGAGGGCACTACAATGAGCAGTTCTTC. It yields the protein CATLVAGGHYNEQFF.

V and J are TRBV5-1 and TRBJ2-3, with D possibly matching TRBD2 (6 bases). The CDR3 covers 17 residues. V was cut by 0 bases and J by 3 bases, with 17 bases left in between. CDR1 is SGHRS and CDR2 is YFSETQ in the germline V gene. The CDR3 bases are TGCGCCAGCAGCTTGGTGGTGACAGCGGGTGGAACAGATACGCAGTATTTT. This gives the protein CASSLVVTAGGTDTQYF.

The V call is TRBV7-9, the J call TRBJ2-7; unclear D gene. V was clipped by 3 bases and J by 0 bases, with 6 bases between them. CDR1 is SEHNR, CDR2 FQNEAQ, per germline (reference sequence). This CDR3 is 13 amino acids long. The CDR3 bases are TGTGCCAGCAGCTTTGTCCTCTCCTACGAGCAGTACTTC. This sequence encodes CASSFVLSYEQYF.

This chain joins TRBV7-6 and TRBJ2-1; 12 positions agree with TRBD2. The CDR3 is 19 amino acids. Looked up from germline, CDR1 is SGHVS and CDR2 is FNYEAQ. V shed 5 bases, J shed 5 bases, and the junction held 16 bases outside the gene matches. Here the CDR3 DNA reads TGTGCCAGCAGCACCGGCTTGGGGCTAGCGGGAGGGACCCACAATGAGCAGTTCTTC. Its translation is CASSTGLGLAGGTHNEQFF.

This chain joins TRBV27 and TRBJ2-7; 8 bases are a match to TRBD2. CDR1 and CDR2 (germline): MNHEY, SMNVEV (reference sequence). CDR3 length equals 14 residues. V was pared by 2 bases and J by 7 bases, with 7 bases of the junction left unmatched. CDR3 loop: CASSLVPSGWEQYF. CDR3 coding DNA: TGTGCCAGCAGTTTAGTCCCTAGCGGGTGGGAGCAGTACTTC.

The DNA of the CDR3 is TGTGCCAGCAGCAGGGACAGGTTTGAGACCCAGTACTTC. This encodes CASSRDRFETQYF. The V gene is TRBV14, the J gene TRBJ2-5; 8 positions agree with TRBD1. The CDR3 runs to 13 residues. Germline CDR1 reads SGHDN; CDR2 reads FVKESK. V lost 5 bases and J lost 5; bases outside the gene matches: 4. The full variable domain, rest sourced from reference TRBV14 and TRBJ2-5, is EAGVTQFPSHSVIEKGQTVTLRCDPISGHDNLYWYRRVMGKEIKFLLHFVKESKQDESGMPNNRFLAERTGGTYSTLKVQPAELEDSGVYFCASSRDRFETQYFGPGTRLLVL.